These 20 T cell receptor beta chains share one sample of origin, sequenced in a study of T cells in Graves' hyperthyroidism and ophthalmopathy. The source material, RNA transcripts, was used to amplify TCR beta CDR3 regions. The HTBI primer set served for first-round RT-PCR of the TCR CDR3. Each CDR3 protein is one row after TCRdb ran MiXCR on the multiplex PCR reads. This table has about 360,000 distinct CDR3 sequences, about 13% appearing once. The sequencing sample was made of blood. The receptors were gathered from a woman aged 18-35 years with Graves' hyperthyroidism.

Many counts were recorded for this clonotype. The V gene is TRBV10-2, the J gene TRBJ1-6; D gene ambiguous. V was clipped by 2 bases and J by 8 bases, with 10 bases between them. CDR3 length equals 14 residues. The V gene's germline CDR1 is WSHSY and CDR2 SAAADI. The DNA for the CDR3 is TGCGCCAGCAGTGAGGCCTTCCGGGATTCACCCCTCCACTTT. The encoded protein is CASSEAFRDSPLHF.

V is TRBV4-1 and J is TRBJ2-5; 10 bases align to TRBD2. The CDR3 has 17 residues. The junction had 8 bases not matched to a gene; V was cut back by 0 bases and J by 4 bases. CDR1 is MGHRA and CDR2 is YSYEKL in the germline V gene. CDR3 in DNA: TGCGCCAGCAGCCAAGATCAACCAAGCGGGAGGGGAGAGACCCAGTACTTC. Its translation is CASSQDQPSGRGETQYF.

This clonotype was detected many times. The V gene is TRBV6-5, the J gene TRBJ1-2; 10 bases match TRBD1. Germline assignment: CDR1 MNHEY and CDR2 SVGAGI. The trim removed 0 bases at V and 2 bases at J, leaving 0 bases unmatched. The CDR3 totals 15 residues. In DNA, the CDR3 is TGTGCCAGCAGTTACTCGGGACAGGGGAACTATGGCTACACCTTC. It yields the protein CASSYSGQGNYGYTF.

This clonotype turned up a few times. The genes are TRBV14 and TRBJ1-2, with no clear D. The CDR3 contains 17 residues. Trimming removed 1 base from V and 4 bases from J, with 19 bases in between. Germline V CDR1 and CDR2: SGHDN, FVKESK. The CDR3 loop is CASSQVRFGFLTYGYTF. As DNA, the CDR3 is TGTGCCAGCAGCCAAGTTAGGTTTGGCTTCCTCACCTATGGCTACACCTTC.

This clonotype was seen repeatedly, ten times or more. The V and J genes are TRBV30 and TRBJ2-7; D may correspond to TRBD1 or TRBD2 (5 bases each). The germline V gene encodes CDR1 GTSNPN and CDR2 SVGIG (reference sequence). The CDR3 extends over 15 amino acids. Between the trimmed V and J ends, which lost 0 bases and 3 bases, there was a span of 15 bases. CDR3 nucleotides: TGTGCCTGGAGTGTACAATGGGACGCTTACTACGAGCAGTACTTC. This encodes CAWSVQWDAYYEQYF.

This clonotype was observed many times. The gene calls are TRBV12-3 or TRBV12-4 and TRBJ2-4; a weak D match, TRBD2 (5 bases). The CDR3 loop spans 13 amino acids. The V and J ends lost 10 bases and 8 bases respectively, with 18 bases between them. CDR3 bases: TGTGCCACCTCTAAACTAGGATCGGACATTCAGTACTTC. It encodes CATSKLGSDIQYF.

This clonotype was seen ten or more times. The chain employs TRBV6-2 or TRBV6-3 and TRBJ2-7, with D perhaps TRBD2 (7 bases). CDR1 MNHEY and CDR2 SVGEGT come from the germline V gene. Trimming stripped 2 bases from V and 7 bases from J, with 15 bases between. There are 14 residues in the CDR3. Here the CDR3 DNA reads TGTGCCAGCAGTTACACCGGGGGGCCGGGGGAGCAGTACTTC. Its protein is CASSYTGGPGEQYF.

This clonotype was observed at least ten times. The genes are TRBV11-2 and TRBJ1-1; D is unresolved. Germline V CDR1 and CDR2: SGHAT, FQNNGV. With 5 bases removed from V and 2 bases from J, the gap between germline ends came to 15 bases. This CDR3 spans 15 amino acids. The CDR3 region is CASSPRPGANTEAFF. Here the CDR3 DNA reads TGTGCCAGCAGCCCCAGGCCGGGCGCCAACACTGAAGCTTTCTTT.

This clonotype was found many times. Here the CDR3 reads CASSLFPRQLNQPQHF. DNA for the CDR3: TGTGCCAGCAGCCTGTTTCCGCGGCAGCTAAATCAGCCCCAGCATTTT. The chain carries TRBV7-8 and TRBJ1-5; D is ambiguous. Trimming pared 5 bases from V and 4 bases from J, leaving 18 bases between. In germline, CDR1 is SGHVS, CDR2 FQNEAQ. The length of the CDR3 is 16 residues. The whole variable domain, filled in from reference TRBV7-8 and TRBJ1-5, reads GAGVSQSPRYKVAKRGQDVALRCDPISGHVSLFWYQQALGQGPEFLTYFQNEAQLDKSGLPSDRFFAERPEGSVSTLKIQRTQQEDSAVYLCASSLFPRQLNQPQHFGDGTRLSIL.

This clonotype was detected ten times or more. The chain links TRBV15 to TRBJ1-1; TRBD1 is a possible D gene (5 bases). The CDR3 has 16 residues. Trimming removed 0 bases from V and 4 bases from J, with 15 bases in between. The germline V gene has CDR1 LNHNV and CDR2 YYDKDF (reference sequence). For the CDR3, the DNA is TGTGCCACCAGCAGAGAGACAGCGGGAGCGGGCACTGAAGCTTTCTTT. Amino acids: CATSRETAGAGTEAFF.

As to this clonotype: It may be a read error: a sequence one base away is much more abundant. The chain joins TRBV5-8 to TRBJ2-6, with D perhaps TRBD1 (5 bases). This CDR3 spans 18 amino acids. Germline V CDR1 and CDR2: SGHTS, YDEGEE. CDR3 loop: CASNIGTLKPSGANVPTF. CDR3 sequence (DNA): TGTGCCAGCAACATTGGTACATTAAAGCCCTCTGGGGCCAACGTCCCGACTTTC.

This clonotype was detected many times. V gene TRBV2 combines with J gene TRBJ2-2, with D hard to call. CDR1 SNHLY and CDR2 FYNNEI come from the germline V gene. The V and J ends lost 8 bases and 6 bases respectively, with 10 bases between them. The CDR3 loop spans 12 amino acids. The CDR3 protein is CASGAEPGELFF. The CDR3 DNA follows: TGTGCCAGCGGCGCCGAGCCCGGGGAGCTGTTTTTT. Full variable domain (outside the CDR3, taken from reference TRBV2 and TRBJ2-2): EPEVTQTPSHQVTQMGQEVILRCVPISNHLYFYWYRQILGQKVEFLVSFYNNEISEKSEIFDDQFSVERPDGSNFTLKIRSTKLEDSAMYFCASGAEPGELFFGEGSRLTVL.

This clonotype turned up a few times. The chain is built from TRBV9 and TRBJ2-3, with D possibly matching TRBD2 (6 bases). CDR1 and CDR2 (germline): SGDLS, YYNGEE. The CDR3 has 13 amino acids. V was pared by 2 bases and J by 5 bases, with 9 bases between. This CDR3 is CASSVWREDTQYF. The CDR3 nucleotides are TGTGCCAGCAGCGTTTGGCGGGAAGATACGCAGTATTTT.

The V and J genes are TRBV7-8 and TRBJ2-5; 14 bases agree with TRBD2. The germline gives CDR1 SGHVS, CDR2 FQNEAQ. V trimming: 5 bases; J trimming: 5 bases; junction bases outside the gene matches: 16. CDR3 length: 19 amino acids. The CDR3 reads CASSRGGGPGLAGVETQYF. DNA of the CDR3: TGTGCCAGCAGCCGTGGGGGGGGACCGGGACTAGCGGGAGTCGAGACCCAGTACTTC.

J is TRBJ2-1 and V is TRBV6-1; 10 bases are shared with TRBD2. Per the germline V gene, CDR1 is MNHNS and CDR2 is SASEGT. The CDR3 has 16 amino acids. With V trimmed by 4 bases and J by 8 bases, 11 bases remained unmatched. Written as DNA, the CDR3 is TGTGCCAGCAGTGCCTCAGCGGGAGGGCCTGCGGATGAGCAGTTCTTC. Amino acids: CASSASAGGPADEQFF.

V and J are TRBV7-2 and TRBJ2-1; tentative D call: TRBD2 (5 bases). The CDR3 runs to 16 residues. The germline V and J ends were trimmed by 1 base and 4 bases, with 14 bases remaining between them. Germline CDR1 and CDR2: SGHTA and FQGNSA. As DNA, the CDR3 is TGTGCCAGCAGCTTAGGTGCGAGGGCCTTATACAATGAGCAGTTCTTC. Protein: CASSLGARALYNEQFF.

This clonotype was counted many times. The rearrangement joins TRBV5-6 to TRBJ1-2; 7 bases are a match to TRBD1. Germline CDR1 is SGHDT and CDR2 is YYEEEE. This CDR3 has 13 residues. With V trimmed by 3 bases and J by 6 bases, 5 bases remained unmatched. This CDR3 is CASSSQGVHGYTF. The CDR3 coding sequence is TGTGCCAGCAGCTCGCAGGGGGTCCATGGCTACACCTTC. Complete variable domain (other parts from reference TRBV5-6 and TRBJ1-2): DAGVTQSPTHLIKTRGQQVTLRCSPKSGHDTVSWYQQALGQGPQFIFQYYEEEERQRGNFPDRFSGHQFPNYSSELNVNALLLGDSALYLCASSSQGVHGYTFGSGTRLTVV.

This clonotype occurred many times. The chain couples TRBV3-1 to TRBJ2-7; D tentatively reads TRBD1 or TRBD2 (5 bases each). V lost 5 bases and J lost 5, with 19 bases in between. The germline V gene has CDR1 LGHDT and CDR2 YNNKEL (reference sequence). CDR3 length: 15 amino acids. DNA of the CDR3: TGTGCCAGCAGCACTTCGGCAGGGAGCAGGAACGAGCAGTACTTC. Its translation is CASSTSAGSRNEQYF.

CDR3: CASSPSQRGSESPLHF. The DNA for the CDR3 is TGTGCCAGCAGCCCCAGCCAACGAGGCTCTGAATCACCCCTCCACTTT. The chain carries TRBV7-6 and TRBJ1-6; D ambiguous. Deletions cut 5 bases from V and 10 bases from J, with 21 bases between. Germline V gene sequence: CDR1 SGHVS, CDR2 FNYEAQ. The CDR3 spans 16 residues. The variable domain in full, with the rest retrieved from reference TRBV7-6 and TRBJ1-6, is GAGVSQSPRYKVTKRGQDVALRCDPISGHVSLYWYRQALGQGPEFLTYFNYEAQQDKSGLPNDRFSAERPEGSISTLTIQRTEQRDSAMYRCASSPSQRGSESPLHFGNGTRLTVT.

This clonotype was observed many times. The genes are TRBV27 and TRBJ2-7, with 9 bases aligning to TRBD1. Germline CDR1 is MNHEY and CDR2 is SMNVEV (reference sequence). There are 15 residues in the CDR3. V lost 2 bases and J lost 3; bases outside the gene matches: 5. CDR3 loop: CASSLGTGPGYEQYF. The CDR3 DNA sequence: TGTGCCAGCAGTTTAGGGACAGGGCCCGGCTACGAGCAGTACTTC.